The following is a T cell receptor beta chain sequence with its context. This sample stems from a study of shared clonotypes between healthy human individuals. The CDR3 runs to 12 residues. The V gene's germline CDR1 is SGHTA and CDR2 FQGNSA. With 1 base removed from V and 11 bases from J, the gap between germline ends came to 8 bases. Measured with immunoSEQ multiplex PCR; TCRdb has only the in-frame clones, and not every one. The sample holds about a million clones, approximately 77% seen once. The rearrangement joins TRBV7-2 to TRBJ1-4; D remains unclear. This sequence was found in a man between 18 and 35 years old in good health. Some clones in this sample may be carry-over from other donors' samples. The source material was memory CD4+ T cells from PBMCs. Documented subset: CD45RA-negative fraction. The CDR3 DNA is TGTGCCAGCAGCTTAGACGGTGGGAAACTGTTTTTT. Translation gives CASSLDGGKLFF.